Reported below is one TCR beta chain. Its matching antigen is unknown. The sample originates from a study of a mutant IDH1 vaccine in newly diagnosed glioma. Using immunoSEQ multiplex PCR, the repertoire was profiled, and TCRdb retains in-frame clones only, with some absent. The sample lists approximately 60,000 clones, approximately 82% occurring once. Overall study findings and caveats: It was approximately 93% of patients that developed vaccine-induced immune responses.

The time point denotes: week 5, during vaccination. Vaccination comprised doses that each held 300 ug of mutant IDH1 20-mer peptide, plus topical imiquimod. This TCR derives from a woman in her late teens or twenties with glioma. Some clones in this sample may be carry-over from other donors' samples. The source material was PBMCs, sampled from a glioma patient whose treatment included an IDH1 peptide vaccine.

Here the CDR3 DNA reads TGTGCCAGCAGCTTGGAAGGACAGGGTTCACCCCTCCACTTT. Its protein product is CASSLEGQGSPLHF. The chain is built from TRBV7-8 and TRBJ1-6; 8 nucleotides align to TRBD1. V gave up 3 bases and J gave up 9 bases; unmatched junction bases: 4. The CDR3 covers 14 residues. Germline assignment: CDR1 SGHVS and CDR2 FQNEAQ.